One and the same sample provided the 10 T cell receptor beta chains below, sequenced in a study of CD8+ T cells in alopecia areata. The treatment here: oral pan-JAK inhibitor, 5-10 mg twice daily. cDNA prepared by RNA extraction and subsequent reverse transcription served as the template for sequencing. Clones were read by immunoSEQ multiplex PCR, and TCRdb kept only the in-frame ones, dropping some. The data contain roughly 250,000 clones, around 64% of them singletons. The source material was CD4+ T cells sorted from blood, sampled between weeks 51 and 52, from a patient treated with tofacitinib. The receptors stem from a human donor with alopecia areata.

The chain has TRBV5-1 and TRBJ2-4, with a possible D match to TRBD2 (5 bases). Germline lookup yields CDR1 SGHRS and CDR2 YFSETQ. The CDR3 extends over 15 amino acids. Trimming stripped 3 bases from V and 3 bases from J, with 13 bases between. In nucleotides, the CDR3 is TGCGCCAGCAGCTCCGACGGGGTGGGCAAAAACATTCAGTACTTC. Translation gives CASSSDGVGKNIQYF.

This clone has only a few counts. CDR3 region: CSVRTSVWETQYF. The CDR3, as DNA: TGCAGCGTCCGGACTAGCGTTTGGGAGACCCAGTACTTC. The chain couples TRBV29-1 to TRBJ2-5; TRBD2 agrees at 9 bases. Per the germline V gene, CDR1 is SQVTM and CDR2 is ANQGSEA. This CDR3 contains 13 residues. Unmatched junction bases numbered 7, after V lost 6 bases and J lost 5 bases.

The chain joins TRBV4-3 to TRBJ1-1; D is uncertain. Germline CDR1 reads LGHNA; CDR2 reads YSLEER. This CDR3 spans 13 amino acids. Trimming stripped 5 bases from V and 0 bases from J, with 7 bases between. CDR3 in DNA: TGCGCCAGCAGCTGGCAGGTGAACACTGAAGCTTTCTTT. Its protein product is CASSWQVNTEAFF.

This sequence joins TRBV27 and TRBJ2-1; 8 positions match TRBD1. This CDR3 is 15 amino acids long. V dropped 2 bases and J dropped 8; count of bases not matched to a gene: 8. Germline lookup yields CDR1 MNHEY and CDR2 SMNVEV (reference sequence). The CDR3 protein is CASSLLGQGGHEQFF. As DNA, the CDR3 is TGTGCCAGCAGTTTACTAGGACAGGGCGGGCATGAGCAGTTCTTC.

The V gene is TRBV4-3, the J gene TRBJ2-5; 11 bases are a match to TRBD2. CDR3 length equals 15 residues. Germline values: CDR1 LGHNA, CDR2 YSLEER. V shed 0 bases and J 5 bases; nucleotides not matched to a gene: 2. The CDR3 DNA is TGCGCCAGCAGCCAAGATAGCGGGGGGGCGGAGACCCAGTACTTC. Protein: CASSQDSGGAETQYF.

The CDR3 region has the DNA TGTGCCGTCATGGACCTCACAGATACGCAGTATTTT. Translating gives CAVMDLTDTQYF. The chain couples TRBV6-5 to TRBJ2-3; D is ambiguous. The CDR3 has 12 amino acids. Germline CDR1 MNHEY, CDR2 SVGAGI. With 11 bases removed from V and 2 bases from J, the gap between germline ends came to 11 bases.

A few counts support this clone. The chain uses TRBV10-3 and TRBJ1-5; no reliable D call. This CDR3 is built from 17 residues. V was pared by 0 bases and J by 5 bases, with 17 bases between. The V gene's germline CDR1 is ENHRY and CDR2 SYGVKD. CDR3 protein: CAISESIGSARHQPQHF. DNA of the CDR3: TGTGCCATCAGTGAGTCGATAGGGTCAGCCAGGCATCAGCCCCAGCATTTT.

In this sample, this clone turned up a few times. V gene TRBV5-1 combines with J gene TRBJ2-6; either TRBD1 or TRBD2 may supply D (6 bases each). Germline CDR1 and CDR2: SGHRS and YFSETQ. The CDR3 spans 16 residues. Deletions cut 0 bases from V and 2 bases from J, with 9 bases between. The CDR3 region is CASSLAGGTGANVLTF. The CDR3 nucleotides are TGCGCCAGCAGCTTGGCCGGGGGCACTGGGGCCAACGTCCTGACTTTC.

The rearrangement links TRBV5-1 to TRBJ2-5; D possibly uses TRBD1 or TRBD2 (5 bases each). This CDR3 spans 13 amino acids. Germline CDR1 reads SGHRS; CDR2 reads YFSETQ. V lost 4 bases to trimming and J lost 1 base, with 8 bases between them. The CDR3 DNA sequence: TGCGCCAGCAGCCCGGGACCCCAAGAGACCCAGTACTTC. Protein sequence: CASSPGPQETQYF.

This clone came up a few times. This chain joins TRBV15 and TRBJ1-4; a possible D gene is TRBD1 (6 bases). CDR1 LNHNV and CDR2 YYDKDF come from the germline V gene (reference sequence). V was shortened by 6 bases and J by 10 bases, with 15 bases between the two germline ends. The length of the CDR3 is 13 residues. The DNA for the CDR3 is TGTGCCACCAGAGAGGACGGGGGCGGAAAACTGTTTTTT. Translated, it gives CATREDGGGKLFF.